The 29 T cell receptor beta chains given below trace back to one sample, sequenced in a study of OX40 agonist ivuxolimab in advanced cancers. Sequencing was performed with immunoSEQ multiplex PCR; in TCRdb, only in-frame clones are kept and a portion is missing. The sample lists some 68,000 clones, more than 75% occurring once. The sequenced sample was CD4+ or CD8+ T cells sorted from blood, obtained in a trial of the OX40 agonist ivuxolimab. The receptor set was obtained from an adult with an advanced solid tumor such as melanoma, head and neck, liver or kidney cancer.

The chain has TRBV2 and TRBJ1-2; D is possibly TRBD1 (6 bases). Trimming removed 5 bases at V and 6 bases at J, with 13 bases between. The CDR3 runs 13 residues. The germline CDR1 and CDR2 sequences are SNHLY and FYNNEI. CDR3 region: CASSFQGLDGYTF. CDR3 DNA: TGTGCCAGCAGTTTCCAGGGGTTGGATGGCTACACCTTC.

The chain is built from TRBV7-3 and TRBJ1-1; no clear D. CDR1 is SGHTA and CDR2 is FQGTGA in the germline V gene. Trimming cost V 5 bases and J 0 bases, with 10 bases left between them. This CDR3 has 14 amino acids. Here the CDR3 reads CASSQSNVNTEAFF. The CDR3 nucleotides are TGTGCCAGCAGCCAATCTAACGTGAACACTGAAGCTTTCTTT.

V and J are TRBV5-1 and TRBJ2-2; 8 positions agree with TRBD1. J was trimmed by 5 bases and V by 0 bases; bases with no gene match: 6. This CDR3 is 16 amino acids long. Germline V gene sequence: CDR1 SGHRS, CDR2 YFSETQ. The CDR3 sequence: CASSLGQGSLTGELFF. Here the CDR3 DNA reads TGCGCCAGCAGCTTGGGACAGGGGAGTTTGACCGGGGAGCTGTTTTTT.

The chain links TRBV4-2 to TRBJ2-6; 10 nucleotides line up with TRBD1. The germline CDR1 and CDR2 sequences are LGHNA and YNFKEQ. V lost 0 bases, J lost 0 bases, and 5 bases stayed unmatched. The CDR3 runs to 19 residues. The CDR3 sequence is CASSQDRGQGSSGANVLTF. The CDR3, as DNA: TGTGCCAGCAGCCAAGATAGGGGACAGGGGAGCTCTGGGGCCAACGTCCTGACTTTC.

The CDR3 sequence: CASRSTGKAYEQYF. The CDR3 nucleotides read TGTGCCAGCAGGTCGACAGGAAAGGCCTACGAGCAGTACTTC. The V call is TRBV13, the J call TRBJ2-7; TRBD1 might be the D (6 bases). Trimming shortened V by 6 bases and J by 2 bases, and 14 bases separated the two germline ends. CDR3 size: 14 residues. Germline CDR1 and CDR2: PRHDT and FYEKMQ (reference sequence).

This clone was picked up a small number of times. The rearrangement uses TRBV19 and TRBJ1-5; D uncertain. CDR1 is LNHDA, CDR2 SQIVND, per germline (reference sequence). CDR3 length: 14 residues. V was shortened by 6 bases and J by 0 bases, with 9 bases between the two germline ends. CDR3: CASSQEGSNQPQHF. CDR3 in DNA: TGTGCCAGTAGCCAGGAGGGTAGCAATCAGCCCCAGCATTTT.

V is TRBV6-4 and J is TRBJ2-7; D not certain. The CDR3 spans 16 residues. Germline values: CDR1 MRHNA, CDR2 SNTAGT. The V end lost 2 bases, the J end lost 1 base, and 15 bases lay between the germline ends. This chain's CDR3 is CASSDRGAHPSYEQYF. The CDR3 DNA sequence: TGTGCCAGCAGTGACCGTGGTGCTCACCCTTCCTACGAGCAGTACTTC.

The CDR3: CASETGGPKTEAFF. CDR3 coding DNA: TGCGCCAGCGAGACAGGGGGACCTAAGACTGAAGCTTTCTTT. The V call is TRBV5-1, the J call TRBJ1-1, with 9 bases identical to TRBD1. CDR1 is SGHRS, CDR2 YFSETQ, per germline. With 7 bases clipped from V and 5 bases from J, the junction kept 9 bases outside the gene matches. This CDR3 spans 14 amino acids.

The chain uses TRBV6-4 and TRBJ2-5; 9 nucleotides align to TRBD2. V shed 3 bases and J 4 bases; nucleotides not matched to a gene: 6. The CDR3 has 15 amino acids. Germline V lookup: CDR1 MRHNA, CDR2 SNTAGT. The CDR3 sequence: CASSEASGNLETQYF. The CDR3 coding sequence is TGTGCCAGCAGTGAGGCTAGCGGGAACCTAGAGACCCAGTACTTC.

Only a few counts were recorded for this clone. As DNA, the CDR3 is TGCGCCAGCAGCGGGACAGGGGGCCGCAATGAGCAGTTCTTC. Residues: CASSGTGGRNEQFF. V usage is TRBV5-1 and J usage is TRBJ2-1; 12 bases match TRBD1. This CDR3 has 14 amino acids. Trimming took 4 bases from V and 6 from J; bases not matched to a gene: 2. The germline CDR1 and CDR2 sequences are SGHRS and YFSETQ. The full variable domain, its missing parts supplied by reference TRBV5-1 and TRBJ2-1, is KAGVTQTPRYLIKTRGQQVTLSCSPISGHRSVSWYQQTPGQGLQFLFEYFSETQRNKGNFPGRFSGRQFSNSRSEMNVSTLELGDSALYLCASSGTGGRNEQFFGPGTRLTVL.

The chain recombines TRBV19 with TRBJ2-7; 10 bases fit TRBD1. From germline, CDR1 is LNHDA and CDR2 SQIVND (reference sequence). The CDR3 extends over 15 amino acids. Unmatched junction bases numbered 6, after V lost 3 bases and J lost 4 bases. The CDR3 DNA sequence: TGTGCCAGTAGTATTGGACAGGGGGTCGGTTACGAGCAGTACTTC. This codes for CASSIGQGVGYEQYF.

This clone appeared once. The rearrangement links TRBV2 to TRBJ1-2, with D unclear. Trimming removed 6 bases from V and 7 bases from J, with 12 bases in between. Germline CDR1 and CDR2: SNHLY and FYNNEI. The CDR3 is 12 residues long. CDR3 DNA sequence: TGTGCCAGCAGGGACCCCAAGGCTGGCTACACCTTC. Protein: CASRDPKAGYTF.

This clone was seen just once. This chain links TRBV15 with TRBJ2-1, with D possibly being TRBD2 (6 bases). Germline V gene sequence: CDR1 LNHNV, CDR2 YYDKDF (reference sequence). The CDR3 spans 15 residues. V was shortened by 0 bases and J by 3 bases, with 9 bases between the two germline ends. CDR3 loop: CATSRDRGNYNEQFF. CDR3 bases: TGTGCCACCAGCAGAGATCGCGGGAACTACAATGAGCAGTTCTTC.

The chain is built from TRBV4-1 and TRBJ2-5; 7 bases line up with TRBD2. Germline V gene sequence: CDR1 MGHRA, CDR2 YSYEKL. Losses at the gene ends were 3 bases for V and 11 bases for J; bases not matched to a gene: 15. The CDR3 length is 15 residues. The CDR3 is CASSQTSIGWSQQYF. CDR3 DNA sequence: TGCGCCAGCAGCCAGACTAGCATCGGATGGAGTCAGCAGTACTTC.

The chain couples TRBV28 to TRBJ1-1, with TRBD1 as a possible D gene (5 bases). This CDR3 comprises 18 residues. V was clipped by 1 base and J by 0 bases, with 18 bases between them. The germline gives CDR1 MDHEN, CDR2 SYDVKM. The CDR3, as DNA: TGTGCCAGCAGTTTATTCCGGGCCAGGGTAATGATGAACACTGAAGCTTTCTTT. Its translation is CASSLFRARVMMNTEAFF. Complete variable domain (other parts from reference TRBV28 and TRBJ1-1): DVKVTQSSRYLVKRTGEKVFLECVQDMDHENMFWYRQDPGLGLRLIYFSYDVKMKEKGDIPEGYSVSREKKERFSLILESASTNQTSMYLCASSLFRARVMMNTEAFFGQGTRLTVV.

The chain links TRBV5-1 to TRBJ1-6; D ambiguous. V lost 2 bases, J lost 7 bases, and 7 bases lay in between. CDR1 SGHRS and CDR2 YFSETQ come from the germline V gene. The length of the CDR3 is 13 residues. The CDR3 reads CASSLNSNSPLHF. CDR3 in DNA: TGCGCCAGCAGCTTAAACAGCAATTCACCCCTCCACTTT.

The chain links TRBV7-2 to TRBJ1-2, with D maybe TRBD1 (5 bases). The CDR3 spans 13 residues. V lost 3 bases to trimming and J lost 7 bases, with 12 bases between them. Germline V gene lookup returns CDR1 SGHTA and CDR2 FQGNSA. CDR3 residues: CASSFNRNIGYTF. CDR3 nucleotides: TGTGCCAGCAGCTTTAACAGGAATATTGGCTACACCTTC.

The chain combines TRBV5-1 with TRBJ2-6; 9 bases agree with TRBD1. Germline lookup yields CDR1 SGHRS and CDR2 YFSETQ. The CDR3 runs to 15 residues. V dropped 5 bases and J dropped 3; count of bases not matched to a gene: 3. The chain's CDR3 is CASRHRGLGANVLTF. The CDR3 DNA sequence: TGCGCCAGCAGACACAGGGGGCTTGGGGCCAACGTCCTGACTTTC.

This chain links TRBV2 with TRBJ2-3, with 7 bases that match TRBD2. The germline gives CDR1 SNHLY, CDR2 FYNNEI. This CDR3 has 16 amino acids. Trimming took 6 bases from V and 2 from J; bases not matched to a gene: 11. Written as DNA, the CDR3 is TGTGCCAGCAGCGGCGGACTAGTTCGACACACAGATACGCAGTATTTT. The encoded protein is CASSGGLVRHTDTQYF. Full variable domain (outside the CDR3, taken from reference TRBV2 and TRBJ2-3): EPEVTQTPSHQVTQMGQEVILRCVPISNHLYFYWYRQILGQKVEFLVSFYNNEISEKSEIFDDQFSVERPDGSNFTLKIRSTKLEDSAMYFCASSGGLVRHTDTQYFGPGTRLTVL.

The chain combines TRBV28 with TRBJ2-3; 13 nucleotides match TRBD2. V was clipped by 5 bases and J by 6 bases; unmatched bases: 5. CDR3 size: 15 residues. The germline V gene has CDR1 MDHEN and CDR2 SYDVKM. The chain's CDR3 is CASSRTSGGLDTQYF. The CDR3 DNA sequence: TGTGCCAGCAGTCGGACTAGCGGGGGTCTCGATACGCAGTATTTT.

This sequence joins TRBV6-5 and TRBJ1-1, with TRBD1 matching 10 bases. This CDR3 region has 14 residues. V shed 4 bases, J shed 5 bases, and the junction held 4 bases outside the gene matches. Per the germline V gene, CDR1 is MNHEY and CDR2 is SVGAGI. CDR3 protein: CASSLDRGRTEAFF. The CDR3 coding sequence is TGTGCCAGCAGTTTGGACAGGGGGAGAACTGAAGCTTTCTTT.

V usage is TRBV10-3 and J usage is TRBJ1-2, with D perhaps matching TRBD1 (6 bases). CDR1 and CDR2 from the germline V gene are ENHRY and SYGVKD. The CDR3 sequence is 16 residues long. The V end lost 0 bases, the J end lost 2 bases, and 13 bases lay between the germline ends. This chain's CDR3 is CAISESGTGPNYGYTF. CDR3 DNA: TGTGCCATCAGTGAGTCCGGAACAGGGCCCAACTATGGCTACACCTTC.

The genes are TRBV7-2 and TRBJ2-3, with TRBD2 matching 9 bases. The CDR3 covers 17 residues. V shed 0 bases, J shed 4 bases, and the junction held 8 bases outside the gene matches. Germline CDR1 and CDR2: SGHTA and FQGNSA. DNA for the CDR3: TGTGCCAGCAGCTTAGCGACGTTGGAGCGGGAGGCAGATACGCAGTATTTT. Translating it yields CASSLATLEREADTQYF. Drawing the rest from reference TRBV7-2 and TRBJ2-3, the complete variable domain is GAGVSQSPSNKVTEKGKDVELRCDPISGHTALYWYRQSLGQGLEFLIYFQGNSAPDKSGLPSDRFSAERTGGSVSTLTIQRTQQEDSAVYLCASSLATLEREADTQYFGPGTRLTVL.

The J gene is TRBJ1-2, the V gene TRBV10-2, with TRBD1 matching 11 bases. J was trimmed by 5 bases and V by 4 bases; bases with no gene match: 6. This CDR3 has 15 amino acids. CDR1 and CDR2 (germline): WSHSY, SAAADI. The CDR3 bases are TGCGCCAGCAGTGTTGGACAGGGGGCCGTTTATGGCTACACCTTC. Amino acid sequence: CASSVGQGAVYGYTF.

As DNA, the CDR3 is TGTGCCAGCAGCGTAGCAGGGAACGACGAGCAGTACTTC. It yields the protein CASSVAGNDEQYF. The chain has TRBV9 and TRBJ2-7; D might be TRBD1 (5 bases). V was trimmed by 0 bases and J by 5 bases, leaving 9 bases between them. This CDR3 contains 13 residues. The germline V gene has CDR1 SGDLS and CDR2 YYNGEE.

This chain joins TRBV4-1 and TRBJ1-6; a possible D gene is TRBD1 (5 bases). Trimming pared 0 bases from V and 9 bases from J, leaving 12 bases between. From germline, CDR1 is MGHRA and CDR2 YSYEKL. The CDR3 is 15 amino acids. In DNA, the CDR3 is TGCGCCAGCAGCCAAGAAGCCGGGGCATTTTCACCCCTCCACTTT. This sequence encodes CASSQEAGAFSPLHF.

The chain joins TRBV7-2 to TRBJ2-7, with a weak D call TRBD1 (5 bases). This CDR3 comprises 14 residues. Germline CDR1 SGHTA, CDR2 FQGNSA. V was pared by 5 bases and J by 4 bases, with 15 bases between. CDR3 residues: CASSQQVGYYEQYF. The DNA for the CDR3 is TGTGCCAGCAGCCAACAGGTCGGGTATTACGAGCAGTACTTC.

V gene TRBV6-6 combines with J gene TRBJ1-1, with 7 bases aligning to TRBD1. The germline V gene encodes CDR1 MNHNY and CDR2 SVGAGI (reference sequence). This CDR3 is built from 13 residues. Trimming removed 10 bases from V and 5 bases from J; junction bases left unmatched: 10. DNA for the CDR3: TGTGCCATAAGGAGGGGGCGCGAGACTGAAGCTTTCTTT. Translated, it gives CAIRRGRETEAFF.

This chain joins TRBV2 and TRBJ1-4; D ambiguous. Germline lookup yields CDR1 SNHLY and CDR2 FYNNEI. The germline V and J ends were trimmed by 2 bases and 2 bases, with 9 bases remaining between them. CDR3 length: 15 residues. The CDR3 DNA reads TGTGCCAGCAGTGAACAGGTTTCCACTAATGAAAAACTGTTTTTT. Its protein is CASSEQVSTNEKLFF.